What follows are 24 T cell receptor beta chains derived from one specimen sequenced in a study of long-term antiretroviral therapy in people with HIV. With survey level as its setting, the immunoSEQ assay was v3.0. Profiled with immunoSEQ multiplex PCR; TCRdb holds only in-frame clones, not every one. The data contain roughly 25,000 clones, roughly four fifths of them seen just once; the ten biggest clones take up about 5.3%. The sequenced sample was unsorted PBMCs, obtained 0.7 years before starting antiretroviral therapy. All receptors derive from a man aged 30 to 45 with HIV.

The chain links TRBV28 to TRBJ2-1; 9 nucleotides match TRBD2. Per germline, CDR1 MDHEN and CDR2 SYDVKM. The CDR3 loop spans 13 amino acids. The junction had 7 bases not matched to a gene; V was cut back by 6 bases and J by 10 bases. This CDR3 reads CASSSTLAGEQFF. CDR3 nucleotide sequence: TGTGCCAGCAGCTCAACTCTAGCGGGAGAGCAGTTCTTC.

This clone appeared a few times. The rearrangement joins TRBV7-9 to TRBJ1-2, with D possibly matching TRBD1 (6 bases). V dropped 1 base and J dropped 0 bases, with 9 bases sitting between them. CDR1 and CDR2 from the germline V gene are SEHNR and FQNEAQ (reference sequence). The CDR3 covers 15 residues. The CDR3 sequence: CASSLGPGANYGYTF. DNA for the CDR3: TGTGCCAGCAGCTTAGGGCCAGGGGCTAACTATGGCTACACCTTC. Full variable domain (outside the CDR3, taken from reference TRBV7-9 and TRBJ1-2): DTGVSQNPRHKITKRGQNVTFRCDPISEHNRLYWYRQTLGQGPEFLTYFQNEAQLEKSRLLSDRFSAERPKGSFSTLEIQRTEQGDSAMYLCASSLGPGANYGYTFGSGTRLTVV.

The genes are TRBV30 and TRBJ1-6; a weak D match, TRBD1 (6 bases). CDR3 size: 15 residues. CDR1 and CDR2 from the germline V gene are GTSNPN and SVGIG (reference sequence). V was clipped by 0 bases and J by 10 bases, with 16 bases between them. This chain's CDR3 is CAWSVLGGGESPLHF. Here the CDR3 DNA reads TGTGCCTGGAGTGTACTCGGGGGCGGGGAATCACCCCTCCACTTT.

The chain links TRBV28 to TRBJ1-2; tentative D call: TRBD1 (6 bases). Between the trimmed V and J ends, which lost 6 bases and 7 bases, there was a span of 9 bases. Germline values: CDR1 MDHEN, CDR2 SYDVKM. The CDR3 runs to 11 residues. This CDR3 is CASRTGSGYTF. CDR3 coding DNA: TGTGCCAGCAGAACAGGGTCTGGCTACACCTTC.

The chain employs TRBV21-1 and TRBJ1-5; the table gives TRBD1 as D, unverified against the DNA. TRBV21-1 is annotated as a pseudogene. The CDR3 has 12 amino acids. The CDR3 region has the DNA TGTGCCAGCAGCCCCCAGAATCAGCCCCAGCATTTT. Protein product: CASSPQNQPQHF.

The V and J genes are TRBV19 and TRBJ2-5; tentative D call: TRBD1 (6 bases). V was shortened by 7 bases and J by 3 bases, with 15 bases between the two germline ends. Germline lookup yields CDR1 LNHDA and CDR2 SQIVND (reference sequence). The CDR3 has 14 residues. The CDR3 here is CASTEQGREETQYF. CDR3 in DNA: TGTGCCAGTACGGAACAGGGACGTGAAGAGACCCAGTACTTC.

The V and J genes are TRBV19 and TRBJ1-2; weak D call: TRBD1 (5 bases). There are 12 residues in the CDR3. Germline V CDR1 and CDR2: LNHDA, SQIVND (reference sequence). Trimming took 8 bases from V and 2 from J, leaving 9 bases between them. The CDR3 here is CASQTVNYGYTF. CDR3 nucleotides: TGTGCCAGTCAGACAGTCAACTATGGCTACACCTTC.

The CDR3 protein is CAAGSRDYEQYF. The CDR3 coding sequence is TGTGCCGCAGGGTCCAGGGACTACGAGCAGTACTTC. This rearrangement joins TRBV25-1 to TRBJ2-7, with D tentatively TRBD1 (5 bases). The CDR3 length is 12 residues. V gave up 11 bases and J gave up 3 bases, with 14 bases separating them. Germline-derived CDR1 and CDR2 are MGHDK and SYGVNS.

The chain recombines TRBV7-2 with TRBJ2-7, with 12 bases identical to TRBD1. There are 15 residues in the CDR3. V shed 3 bases and J 5 bases; nucleotides not matched to a gene: 5. CDR1 and CDR2 (germline): SGHTA, FQGNSA. CDR3 sequence: CASSFSGTGGNEQYF. The CDR3 nucleotides read TGTGCCAGCAGCTTTTCCGGGACAGGGGGCAACGAGCAGTACTTC. The full variable domain, with the rest looked up from reference TRBV7-2 and TRBJ2-7, is GAGVSQSPSNKVTEKGKDVELRCDPISGHTALYWYRQSLGQGLEFLIYFQGNSAPDKSGLPSDRFSAERTGGSVSTLTIQRTQQEDSAVYLCASSFSGTGGNEQYFGPGTRLTVT.

V and J are TRBV9 and TRBJ1-2; 11 nucleotides line up with TRBD1. J lost 4 bases, V lost 4 bases, and 6 bases had no gene match. The germline V gene encodes CDR1 SGDLS and CDR2 YYNGEE. The CDR3 extends over 15 amino acids. CDR3 region: CASSTHGTGGYGYTF. Here the CDR3 DNA reads TGTGCCAGCAGCACACATGGGACAGGGGGCTATGGCTACACCTTC. Looking up the rest from reference TRBV9 and TRBJ1-2 gives the full variable domain: DSGVTQTPKHLITATGQRVTLRCSPRSGDLSVYWYQQSLDQGLQFLIQYYNGEERAKGNILERFSAQQFPDLHSELNLSSLELGDSALYFCASSTHGTGGYGYTFGSGTRLTVV.

The sample holds a few counts of this clone. The J gene is TRBJ1-1, the V gene TRBV18; 8 nucleotides agree with TRBD1. Germline V gene data show CDR1 as KGHSH and CDR2 as LQKENI. The CDR3 is 14 residues long. Germline trimming cut 6 bases from V and 6 bases from J; bases unmatched to any gene: 9. The CDR3 here is CASSGRTGMAEAFF. Written as DNA, the CDR3 is TGTGCCAGCTCGGGACGGACAGGGATGGCTGAAGCTTTCTTT.

The chain is built from TRBV5-5 and TRBJ1-2; D gene uncertain. Germline values: CDR1 SGHKS, CDR2 YYEKEE (reference sequence). Trimming left V 0 bases short and J 5 bases short, with 8 bases between. This CDR3 has 13 residues. CDR3 loop: CASSLAGDYGYTF. Here the CDR3 DNA reads TGTGCCAGCAGCTTGGCCGGGGATTATGGCTACACCTTC.

The rearrangement links TRBV28 to TRBJ1-2, with D maybe TRBD1 (6 bases). V shed 4 bases and J shed 4 bases, with 10 bases lying between them. Germline-derived CDR1 and CDR2 are MDHEN and SYDVKM. The CDR3 has 13 residues. The CDR3 loop reads CASSSGDTYGYTF. CDR3 nucleotides: TGTGCCAGCAGTTCCGGGGACACCTATGGCTACACCTTC.

This clone was seen only once. Here the CDR3 reads CASSPRSETQYF. The CDR3 region has the DNA TGTGCCAGCAGCCCGCGGTCCGAGACCCAGTACTTC. The chain has TRBV7-2 and TRBJ2-5, with D hard to call. The germline CDR1 and CDR2 sequences are SGHTA and FQGNSA. CDR3 length equals 12 residues. V dropped 5 bases and J dropped 5 bases, with 9 bases sitting between them. The entire variable domain, with the rest obtained from reference TRBV7-2 and TRBJ2-5, is as follows: GAGVSQSPSNKVTEKGKDVELRCDPISGHTALYWYRQSLGQGLEFLIYFQGNSAPDKSGLPSDRFSAERTGGSVSTLTIQRTQQEDSAVYLCASSPRSETQYFGPGTRLLVL.

In this sample, this clone turned up a few times. The rearrangement links TRBV5-5 to TRBJ1-2; 9 bases fit TRBD1. Germline V gene sequence: CDR1 SGHKS, CDR2 YYEKEE (reference sequence). The CDR3 consists of 16 residues. The V gene end was trimmed by 0 bases and the J gene end by 7 bases; junction bases not matched to a gene: 10. CDR3 DNA: TGTGCCAGCAGCTTGGTATTAGGGACAGGGAGTCGTGGCTACACCTTC. This translates into CASSLVLGTGSRGYTF.

The chain joins TRBV7-9 to TRBJ2-2, with a tentative D call TRBD2 (6 bases). The CDR3 is made up of 16 amino acids. V lost 7 bases and J lost 1, with 16 bases in between. Germline assignment: CDR1 SEHNR and CDR2 FQNEAQ (reference sequence). The CDR3 loop reads CASITLGRENTGELFF. As DNA, the CDR3 is TGTGCCAGCATCACTCTGGGGCGGGAGAACACCGGGGAGCTGTTTTTT. Looking up the rest from reference TRBV7-9 and TRBJ2-2 gives the full variable domain: DTGVSQNPRHKITKRGQNVTFRCDPISEHNRLYWYRQTLGQGPEFLTYFQNEAQLEKSRLLSDRFSAERPKGSFSTLEIQRTEQGDSAMYLCASITLGRENTGELFFGEGSRLTVL.

The gene calls are TRBV27 and TRBJ2-3, with D possibly TRBD2 on 6 matching bases. Germline V gives CDR1 MNHEY, CDR2 SMNVEV (reference sequence). The CDR3 spans 12 residues. The V end was cut by 5 bases, the J end by 6 bases, with 9 bases between. The CDR3, as DNA: TGTGCCAGCAGTCAACGGGGGGATACGCAGTATTTT. Translating gives CASSQRGDTQYF.

Comment on this clone: The junction and the germline gene differ at one end; a read error may be behind it. This chain links TRBV5-4 with TRBJ1-2; TRBD1 might be the D (5 bases). The CDR3 covers 13 residues. CDR1 is SGHNT and CDR2 is YYREEE in the germline V gene (reference sequence). CDR3 in amino acids: CASSVGTDGPGLF. DNA for the CDR3: TGTGCCAGCAGCGTGGGGACGGATGGGCCGGGTCTCTTC.

The chain has TRBV5-4 and TRBJ2-1; 12 bases align to TRBD2. CDR3 size: 14 residues. Germline CDR1 is SGHNT and CDR2 is YYREEE (reference sequence). V gave up 6 bases and J gave up 3 bases; unmatched junction bases: 1. CDR3 amino acids: CASKLAGGYNEQFF. CDR3 sequence (DNA): TGTGCCAGCAAACTAGCGGGAGGCTACAATGAGCAGTTCTTC.

V usage is TRBV30 and J usage is TRBJ2-7; 7 positions agree with TRBD1. With 5 bases clipped from V and 1 base from J, the junction kept 2 bases outside the gene matches. CDR3 length: 12 residues. Germline CDR1 GTSNPN, CDR2 SVGIG (reference sequence). CDR3 in amino acids: CAWSGQSYEQYF. In DNA form, the CDR3 reads TGTGCCTGGTCGGGACAGTCCTACGAGCAGTACTTC.

The V and J genes are TRBV4-3 and TRBJ2-2; D is possibly TRBD2 (7 bases). CDR1 and CDR2 (germline): LGHNA, YSLEER. V dropped 4 bases and J dropped 0 bases, with 18 bases sitting between them. This CDR3 is built from 18 residues. The CDR3 DNA reads as TGCGCCAGCAGCCGAGAAGGGGGGGGGAGATCGAACACCGGGGAGCTGTTTTTT. Residues: CASSREGGGRSNTGELFF.

The V and J genes are TRBV10-3 and TRBJ2-5; D perhaps matches TRBD2 (6 bases). The CDR3 covers 10 residues. Deletions cut 8 bases from V and 5 bases from J, with 6 bases between. Per germline, CDR1 ENHRY and CDR2 SYGVKD. DNA of the CDR3: TGTGCCATCGGGGGGGAGACCCAGTACTTC. Translated, it gives CAIGGETQYF.

This sequence joins TRBV28 and TRBJ1-1; TRBD1 is a possible D gene (5 bases). The CDR3 totals 15 residues. Between the trimmed V and J ends, which lost 5 bases and 2 bases, there was a span of 15 bases. The V gene's germline CDR1 is MDHEN and CDR2 SYDVKM. CDR3 nucleotide sequence: TGTGCCAGCAGTCCAGCTCAGGGTGCCAACACTGAAGCTTTCTTT. It encodes CASSPAQGANTEAFF. The full variable domain, with the rest looked up from reference TRBV28 and TRBJ1-1, is DVKVTQSSRYLVKRTGEKVFLECVQDMDHENMFWYRQDPGLGLRLIYFSYDVKMKEKGDIPEGYSVSREKKERFSLILESASTNQTSMYLCASSPAQGANTEAFFGQGTRLTVV.

The chain joins TRBV19 to TRBJ2-3; D unresolved. Trimming pared 4 bases from V and 4 bases from J, leaving 9 bases between. CDR1 is LNHDA, CDR2 SQIVND, per germline (reference sequence). The CDR3 is 13 amino acids. CDR3 coding DNA: TGTGCCAGTAGTAACTTAAGGGCAGATACGCAGTATTTT. It translates to CASSNLRADTQYF.